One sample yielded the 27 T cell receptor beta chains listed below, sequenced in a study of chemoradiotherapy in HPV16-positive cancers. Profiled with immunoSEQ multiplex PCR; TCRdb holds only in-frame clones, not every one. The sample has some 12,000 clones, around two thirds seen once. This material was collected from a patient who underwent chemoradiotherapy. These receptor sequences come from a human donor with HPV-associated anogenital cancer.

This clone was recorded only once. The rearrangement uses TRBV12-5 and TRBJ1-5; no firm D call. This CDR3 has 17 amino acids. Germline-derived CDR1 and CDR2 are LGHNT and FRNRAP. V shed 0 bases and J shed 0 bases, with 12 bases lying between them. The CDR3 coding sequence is TGTGCTAGTGGTTTGGTAATGACAAGGGCTAGCAATCAGCCCCAGCATTTT. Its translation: CASGLVMTRASNQPQHF.

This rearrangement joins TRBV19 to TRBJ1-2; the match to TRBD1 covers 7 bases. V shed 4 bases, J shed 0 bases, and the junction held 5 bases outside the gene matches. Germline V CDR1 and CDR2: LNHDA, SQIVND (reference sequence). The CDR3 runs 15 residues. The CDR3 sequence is CASSTGTDTNYGYTF. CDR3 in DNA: TGTGCCAGTAGTACCGGGACAGATACTAACTATGGCTACACCTTC.

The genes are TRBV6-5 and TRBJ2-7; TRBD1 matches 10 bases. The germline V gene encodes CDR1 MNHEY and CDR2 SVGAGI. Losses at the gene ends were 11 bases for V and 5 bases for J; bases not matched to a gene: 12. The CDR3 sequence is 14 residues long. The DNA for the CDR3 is TGTGCCGCCTGGAGGGGACAGGGGCCGCACGAGCAGTACTTC. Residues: CAAWRGQGPHEQYF.

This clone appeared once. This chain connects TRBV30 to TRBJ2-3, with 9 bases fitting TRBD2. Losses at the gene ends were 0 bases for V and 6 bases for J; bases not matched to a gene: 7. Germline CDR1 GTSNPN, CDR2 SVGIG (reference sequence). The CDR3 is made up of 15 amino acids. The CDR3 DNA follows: TGTGCCTGGAGTGTACTGGCGGGGGGGAAGGATACGCAGTATTTT. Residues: CAWSVLAGGKDTQYF. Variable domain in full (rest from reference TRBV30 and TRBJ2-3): SQTIHQWPATLVQPVGSPLSLECTVEGTSNPNLYWYRQAAGRGLQLLFYSVGIGQISSEVPQNLSASRPQDRQFILSSKKLLLSDSGFYLCAWSVLAGGKDTQYFGPGTRLTVL.

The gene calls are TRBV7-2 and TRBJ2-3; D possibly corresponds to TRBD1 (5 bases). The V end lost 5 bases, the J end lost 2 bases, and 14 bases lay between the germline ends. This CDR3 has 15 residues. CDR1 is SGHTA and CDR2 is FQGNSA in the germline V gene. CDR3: CASSPRQPLTDTQYF. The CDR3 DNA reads TGTGCCAGCAGCCCCCGACAGCCCCTCACAGATACGCAGTATTTT.

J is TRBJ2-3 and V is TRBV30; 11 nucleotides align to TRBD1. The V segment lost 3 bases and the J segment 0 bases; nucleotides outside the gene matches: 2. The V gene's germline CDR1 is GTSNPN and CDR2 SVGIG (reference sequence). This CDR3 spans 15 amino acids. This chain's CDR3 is CAWSGTGGSTDTQYF. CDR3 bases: TGTGCCTGGAGCGGGACAGGGGGTAGCACAGATACGCAGTATTTT.

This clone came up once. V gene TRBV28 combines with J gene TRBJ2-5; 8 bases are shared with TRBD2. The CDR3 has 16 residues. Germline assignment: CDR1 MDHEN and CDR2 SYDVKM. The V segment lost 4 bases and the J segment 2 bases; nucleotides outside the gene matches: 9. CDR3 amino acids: CASSSGRGARQETQYF. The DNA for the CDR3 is TGTGCCAGCAGTTCGGGGCGGGGGGCTCGTCAAGAGACCCAGTACTTC.

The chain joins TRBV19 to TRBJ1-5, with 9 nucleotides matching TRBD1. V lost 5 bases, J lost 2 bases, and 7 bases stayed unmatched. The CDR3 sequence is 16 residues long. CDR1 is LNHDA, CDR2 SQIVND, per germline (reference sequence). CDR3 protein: CASSPGQGPGNQPQHF. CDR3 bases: TGTGCCAGTAGTCCGGGACAGGGACCGGGCAATCAGCCCCAGCATTTT.

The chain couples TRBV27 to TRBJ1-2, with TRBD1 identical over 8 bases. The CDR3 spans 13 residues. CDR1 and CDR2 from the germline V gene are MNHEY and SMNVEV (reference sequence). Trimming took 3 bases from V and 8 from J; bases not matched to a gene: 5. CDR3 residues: CASSFRGRGGYTF. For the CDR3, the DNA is TGTGCCAGCAGTTTCAGGGGGCGAGGGGGCTACACCTTC.

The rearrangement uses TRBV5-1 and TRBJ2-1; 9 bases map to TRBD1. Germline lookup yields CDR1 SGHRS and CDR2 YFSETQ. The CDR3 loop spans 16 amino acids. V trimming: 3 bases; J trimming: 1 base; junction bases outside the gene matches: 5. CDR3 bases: TGCGCCAGCAGCTGGGGAGGACAGGGGTCCTACAATGAGCAGTTCTTC. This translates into CASSWGGQGSYNEQFF.

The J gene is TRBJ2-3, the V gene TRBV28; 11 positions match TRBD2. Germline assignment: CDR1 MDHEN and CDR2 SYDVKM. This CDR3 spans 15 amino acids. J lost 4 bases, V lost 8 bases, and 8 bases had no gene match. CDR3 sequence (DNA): TGTGCCAGCTCCCCGAGACTAGCGGGGCCAGATACGCAGTATTTT. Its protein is CASSPRLAGPDTQYF.

The CDR3 DNA reads as TGTGCCAGCAGCTTAGTGGCCGGGACTGGCTCCTACAATGAGCAGTTCTTC. This gives the protein CASSLVAGTGSYNEQFF. The chain combines TRBV11-2 with TRBJ2-1, with D tentatively TRBD2 (6 bases). The CDR3 length is 17 residues. Germline values: CDR1 SGHAT, CDR2 FQNNGV. The V end was cut by 1 base, the J end by 0 bases, with 13 bases between.

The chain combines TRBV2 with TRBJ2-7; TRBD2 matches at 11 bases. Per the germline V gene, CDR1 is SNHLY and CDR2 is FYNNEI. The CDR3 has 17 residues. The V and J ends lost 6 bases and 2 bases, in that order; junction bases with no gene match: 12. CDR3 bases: TGTGCCAGCAGGTTTGTAGCGGGGGGGCCAACCGCCTACGAGCAGTACTTC. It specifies CASRFVAGGPTAYEQYF.

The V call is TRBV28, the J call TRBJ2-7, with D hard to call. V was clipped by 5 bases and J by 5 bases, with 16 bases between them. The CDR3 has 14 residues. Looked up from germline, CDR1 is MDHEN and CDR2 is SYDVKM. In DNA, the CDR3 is TGTGCCAGCAGTCCCGATGAGAAGTGGCACGAGCAGTACTTC. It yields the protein CASSPDEKWHEQYF.

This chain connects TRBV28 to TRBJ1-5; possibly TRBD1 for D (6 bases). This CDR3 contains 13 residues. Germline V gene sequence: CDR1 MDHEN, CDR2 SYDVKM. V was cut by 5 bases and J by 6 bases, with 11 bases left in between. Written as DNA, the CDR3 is TGTGCCAGCAGTCGTACAGGGAGTCAGCCCCAGCATTTT. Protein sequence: CASSRTGSQPQHF.

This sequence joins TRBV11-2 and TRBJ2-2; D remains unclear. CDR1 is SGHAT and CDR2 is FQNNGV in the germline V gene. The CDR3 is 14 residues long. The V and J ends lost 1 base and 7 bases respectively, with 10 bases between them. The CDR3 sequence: CASSLGWGNGELFF. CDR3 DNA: TGTGCCAGCAGCTTAGGGTGGGGTAACGGGGAGCTGTTTTTT.

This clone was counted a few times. CDR3 in DNA: TGTGCCAGCAATTTAGAGTTGGCTAGCGGGTCGGGGGGGCAGTTCTTC. Translating it yields CASNLELASGSGGQFF. The chain couples TRBV7-2 to TRBJ2-1, with 8 bases lining up with TRBD2. The V and J ends lost 7 bases and 12 bases, in that order; junction bases with no gene match: 20. CDR1 SGHTA and CDR2 FQGNSA come from the germline V gene. The CDR3 totals 16 residues.

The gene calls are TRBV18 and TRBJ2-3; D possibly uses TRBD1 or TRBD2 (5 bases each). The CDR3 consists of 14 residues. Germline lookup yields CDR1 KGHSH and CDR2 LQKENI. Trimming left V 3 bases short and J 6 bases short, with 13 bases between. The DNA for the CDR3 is TGTGCCAGCTCACCGGTACGGGGCCGGGATACGCAGTATTTT. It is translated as CASSPVRGRDTQYF. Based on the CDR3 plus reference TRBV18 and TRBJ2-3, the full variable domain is NAGVMQNPRHLVRRRGQEARLRCSPMKGHSHVYWYRQLPEEGLKFMVYLQKENIIDESGMPKERFSAEFPKEGPSILRIQQVVRGDSAAYFCASSPVRGRDTQYFGPGTRLTVL.

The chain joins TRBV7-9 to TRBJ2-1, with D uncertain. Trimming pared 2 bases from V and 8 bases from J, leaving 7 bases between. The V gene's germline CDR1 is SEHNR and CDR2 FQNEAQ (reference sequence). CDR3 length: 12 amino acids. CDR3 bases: TGTGCCAGCAGCTTAAGGGTTTATGAGCAGTTCTTC. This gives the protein CASSLRVYEQFF.

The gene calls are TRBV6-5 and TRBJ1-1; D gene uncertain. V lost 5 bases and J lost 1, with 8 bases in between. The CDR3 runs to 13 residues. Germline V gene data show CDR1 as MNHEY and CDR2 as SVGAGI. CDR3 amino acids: CASSRPENTEAFF. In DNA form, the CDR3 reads TGTGCCAGCAGTCGCCCCGAGAACACTGAAGCTTTCTTT.

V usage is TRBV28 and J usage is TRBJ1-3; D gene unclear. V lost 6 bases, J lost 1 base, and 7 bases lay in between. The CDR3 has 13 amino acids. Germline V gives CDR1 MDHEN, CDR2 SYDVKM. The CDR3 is CASRWWSGNTIYF. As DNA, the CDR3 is TGTGCCAGCAGATGGTGGTCTGGAAACACCATATATTTT.

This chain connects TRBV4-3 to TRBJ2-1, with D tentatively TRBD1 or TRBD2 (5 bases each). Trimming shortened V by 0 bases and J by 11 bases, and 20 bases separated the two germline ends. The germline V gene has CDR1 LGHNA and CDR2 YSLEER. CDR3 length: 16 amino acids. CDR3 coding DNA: TGCGCCAGCAGCCAAGATACAGGACTGGTTCCGTCGCAGCAGTTCTTC. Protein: CASSQDTGLVPSQQFF.

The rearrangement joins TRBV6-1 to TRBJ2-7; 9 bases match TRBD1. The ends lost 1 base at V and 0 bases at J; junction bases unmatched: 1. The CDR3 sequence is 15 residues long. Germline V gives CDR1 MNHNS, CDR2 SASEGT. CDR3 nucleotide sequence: TGTGCCAGCAGTGAAGAACAGGGGGCCTCCTACGAGCAGTACTTC. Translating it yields CASSEEQGASYEQYF.

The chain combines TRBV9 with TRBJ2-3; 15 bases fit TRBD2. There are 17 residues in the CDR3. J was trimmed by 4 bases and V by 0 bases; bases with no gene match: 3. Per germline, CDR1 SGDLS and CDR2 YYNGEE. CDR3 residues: CASSVGTSGGASDTQYF. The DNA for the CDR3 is TGTGCCAGCAGCGTAGGGACTAGCGGGGGGGCCTCAGATACGCAGTATTTT.

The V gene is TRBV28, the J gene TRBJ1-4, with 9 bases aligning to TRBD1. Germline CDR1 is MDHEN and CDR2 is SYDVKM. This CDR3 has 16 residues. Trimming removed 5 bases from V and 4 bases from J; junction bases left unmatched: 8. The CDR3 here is CASSKDRGVSNEKLFF. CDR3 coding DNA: TGTGCCAGCAGTAAGGACAGGGGCGTTAGTAATGAAAAACTGTTTTTT.

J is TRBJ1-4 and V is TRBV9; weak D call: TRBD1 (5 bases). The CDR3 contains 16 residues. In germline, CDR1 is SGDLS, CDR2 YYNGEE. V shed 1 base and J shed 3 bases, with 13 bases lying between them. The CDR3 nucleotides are TGTGCCAGCAGCGTAACTGGAGAAGGGGCTAATGAAAAACTGTTTTTT. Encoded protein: CASSVTGEGANEKLFF.

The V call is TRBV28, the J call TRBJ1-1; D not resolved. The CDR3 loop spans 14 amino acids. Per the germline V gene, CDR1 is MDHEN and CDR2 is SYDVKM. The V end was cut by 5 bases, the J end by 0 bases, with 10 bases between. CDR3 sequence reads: CASSMIIMNTEAFF. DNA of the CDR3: TGTGCCAGCAGTATGATCATTATGAACACTGAAGCTTTCTTT.